Listed below are T cell receptor beta chains from one sample, sequenced in a study of Ad26.COV2.S vaccination and SARS-CoV-2 variants. The data were produced by immunoSEQ multiplex PCR, yet TCRdb's version contains in-frame clones alone and is incomplete. The sample holds fewer than 800,000 clones, 89% seen once. Material: peripheral blood, obtained in a trial of Ad26.COV2.S vaccine versus placebo. These receptors all come from a person between 18 and 60 years old who received the Ad26.COV2.S COVID-19 vaccine or a placebo. Both conserved end residues are part of each CDR3. The order of the fields is D gene, V gene, J gene, clone size, CDR3 DNA, CDR3 protein. The D gene is left open where the match is weak. Expanded clones get a size class; other rows say once, few or many, or leave the size out.

D: .
V: TRBV5-4
J: TRBJ2-1
size: few
DNA: TGTGCCAGCAGCGAAAGCAATGAGCAGTTCTTC
CDR3: CASSESNEQFF

D: .
V: TRBV29-1
J: TRBJ2-5
size: .
DNA: TGCAGCGCCGAATCCCATCGTGAAAAGGAGACCCAGTACTTC
CDR3: CSAESHREKETQYF

D: TRBD1
V: TRBV4-3
J: TRBJ2-7
size: .
DNA: TGCGCCAGCAGTCTTGAAGGGACAGGGAAGGGCGAGCAGTACTTC
CDR3: CASSLEGTGKGEQYF

D: .
V: TRBV27
J: TRBJ2-7
size: .
DNA: TGTGCCAGCAGTTCAAAGGCACTCTCCTACGAGCAGTACTTC
CDR3: CASSSKALSYEQYF

D: TRBD1
V: TRBV19
J: TRBJ1-4
size: .
DNA: TGTGCCAGTAGTCAAGGGACAGGGAGGCGAAAACTGTTTTTT
CDR3: CASSQGTGRRKLFF

D: .
V: TRBV7-2
J: TRBJ2-3
size: .
DNA: TGTGCCAGCAGCTCGTGGACCAGCACAGATACGCAGTATTTT
CDR3: CASSSWTSTDTQYF

D: .
V: TRBV7-7
J: TRBJ2-1
size: .
DNA: TGTGCCAGCAGCTTACTCGGTCCAGCCTTCGGACTTTCCCACAATGAGCAGTTCTTC
CDR3: CASSLLGPAFGLSHNEQFF

D: .
V: TRBV19
J: TRBJ2-7
size: .
DNA: TGTGCCAGTAGTATAACGGGGGTGCGAGAGCAGTACTTC
CDR3: CASSITGVREQYF

D: .
V: TRBV7-2
J: TRBJ2-7
size: .
DNA: TGTGCCAGCAGCTTAGGTGGAGGGACCCCCTACGAGCAGTACTTC
CDR3: CASSLGGGTPYEQYF

D: .
V: TRBV5-1
J: TRBJ1-6
size: .
DNA: TGCGCCAGCAGCCTCGACCGGGACTTTAATTCACCCCTCCACTTT
CDR3: CASSLDRDFNSPLHF

D: .
V: TRBV18
J: TRBJ2-5
size: .
DNA: TGTGCCAGCTCGCTAGGACGGCAAGAGACCCAGTACTTC
CDR3: CASSLGRQETQYF

D: TRBD1
V: TRBV5-4
J: TRBJ2-7
size: .
DNA: TGTGCCAGCAGCTTGGGGGACAGATCCTACGAGCAGTACTTC
CDR3: CASSLGDRSYEQYF

D: .
V: TRBV6-4
J: TRBJ2-1
size: .
DNA: TGTGCCAGCAGTATGAGCAGGGGTTATGAGCAGTTCTTC
CDR3: CASSMSRGYEQFF

D: .
V: TRBV24-1
J: TRBJ1-2
size: .
DNA: TGTGCCACCAGTGGGGAAGATAGGAAATATGGCTACACCTTC
CDR3: CATSGEDRKYGYTF

D: .
V: TRBV6-2/TRBV6-3
J: TRBJ1-1
size: .
DNA: TGTGCCAGCAGTTACAATTCTGGCTTGGCTTTCTTT
CDR3: CASSYNSGLAFF

D: .
V: TRBV13
J: TRBJ2-2
size: once
DNA: TGTGCCAGCAGCCCCTTCCGTGGGCTATACACCGGGGAGCTGTTTTTT
CDR3: CASSPFRGLYTGELFF

D: TRBD1
V: TRBV5-1
J: TRBJ2-1
size: .
DNA: TGCGCCAGCAGCACGGGACAGTACAATGAGCAGTTCTTC
CDR3: CASSTGQYNEQFF

D: .
V: TRBV2
J: TRBJ2-7
size: .
DNA: TGTGCCAGAGGGAAAAACAGACTCTCCTACGAGCAGTACTTC
CDR3: CARGKNRLSYEQYF

D: .
V: TRBV27
J: TRBJ1-5
size: .
DNA: TGTGCCAGCAGTTTTCAGTGGAATCAGCCCCAGCATTTT
CDR3: CASSFQWNQPQHF

D: TRBD1
V: TRBV9
J: TRBJ1-1
size: .
DNA: TGTGCCAGCAGCTCCCTCCCCCCCCTGGACAGGGTCGACACTGAAGCTTTCTTT
CDR3: CASSSLPPLDRVDTEAFF

D: .
V: TRBV6-5
J: TRBJ2-5
size: .
DNA: TGTGCCTACCGGGCTGCCATGGGTTTCCAAGAGACCCAGTACTTC
CDR3: CAYRAAMGFQETQYF

D: .
V: TRBV18
J: TRBJ1-2
size: .
DNA: TGTGCCAGCTCATTACGGACAGAAGGCTATGGCTACACCTTC
CDR3: CASSLRTEGYGYTF

D: .
V: TRBV9
J: TRBJ2-1
size: .
DNA: TGTGCCAGCAGCGCCCCTCGAAGAGGTGAGCAGTTCTTC
CDR3: CASSAPRRGEQFF

D: .
V: TRBV5-6
J: TRBJ2-5
size: .
DNA: TGTGCCAGCAGCTTACTGGGCCAGGGTTGGGAGACCCAGTACTTC
CDR3: CASSLLGQGWETQYF

D: TRBD2
V: TRBV5-1
J: TRBJ2-1
size: .
DNA: TGCGCCAGCAGCTTAGGGACTAGCGGGAGCAATGAGCAGTTCTTC
CDR3: CASSLGTSGSNEQFF

D: .
V: TRBV5-1
J: TRBJ1-2
size: .
DNA: TGCGCCAGCAGCTTGGAGGGGCAGTTCAACTATGGCTACACCTTC
CDR3: CASSLEGQFNYGYTF

D: .
V: TRBV7-2
J: TRBJ1-4
size: .
DNA: TGTGCCAGCAGCTTAGCTGGGTACGCAACTAATGAAAAACTGTTTTTT
CDR3: CASSLAGYATNEKLFF

D: .
V: TRBV12-3/TRBV12-4
J: TRBJ1-2
size: .
DNA: TGTGCCAGCAGTTCGGACAGAAACTATGGCTACACCTTC
CDR3: CASSSDRNYGYTF

D: TRBD1
V: TRBV6-5
J: TRBJ1-6
size: .
DNA: TGTGCCAGCAGCGCAGGGGGCTGGGAGAATTCACCCCTCCACTTT
CDR3: CASSAGGWENSPLHF

D: TRBD1
V: TRBV9
J: TRBJ2-7
size: .
DNA: TGTGCCAGCAGCCTCACCGGGACAGGCGTGATCGAGCAGTACTTC
CDR3: CASSLTGTGVIEQYF

D: .
V: TRBV5-1
J: TRBJ1-4
size: .
DNA: TGCGCCAGCAGCTTGGATACCGACAAGCGCGAAAAACTGTTTTTT
CDR3: CASSLDTDKREKLFF

D: .
V: TRBV18
J: TRBJ1-4
size: .
DNA: TGTGCCAGCTCACCGGCTGTTCAGGGCGAACTGTTTTTT
CDR3: CASSPAVQGELFF

D: TRBD1
V: TRBV5-8
J: TRBJ2-7
size: .
DNA: TGTGCCAGCAGCTTGAGAGGGGGCTTCAACTACGAGCAGTACTTC
CDR3: CASSLRGGFNYEQYF

D: TRBD1
V: TRBV7-9
J: TRBJ1-4
size: .
DNA: TGTGCCAGCAGCAGGGGACAGGGTACAGAAAAACTGTTTTTT
CDR3: CASSRGQGTEKLFF

D: TRBD2
V: TRBV29-1
J: TRBJ2-1
size: .
DNA: TGCAGCGTTGAGTCCCTAGCGGGAGAAGATGGTGAGCAGTTCTTC
CDR3: CSVESLAGEDGEQFF

D: TRBD2
V: TRBV15
J: TRBJ2-1
size: .
DNA: TGTGCCACCAGCAGAGATCGGGGGACTAGTCATAATGAGCAGTTCTTC
CDR3: CATSRDRGTSHNEQFF

D: .
V: TRBV7-2
J: TRBJ2-2
size: .
DNA: TGTGCCAGCAGCCATTGGACGGGACCAAACACCGGGGAGCTGTTTTTT
CDR3: CASSHWTGPNTGELFF

D: TRBD1
V: TRBV15
J: TRBJ2-1
size: .
DNA: TGTGCCACCAGCAGACCCGGGACAGGGGGGTACAATGAGCAGTTCTTC
CDR3: CATSRPGTGGYNEQFF

D: TRBD2
V: TRBV11-2
J: TRBJ2-7
size: .
DNA: TGTGCCAGCAGCTTAGGGATAGCGGGCTCCTACGAGCAGTACTTC
CDR3: CASSLGIAGSYEQYF

D: TRBD1
V: TRBV2
J: TRBJ1-2
size: .
DNA: TGTGCCAGCAGTTCGACAGGGAGCTATGGCTACACCTTC
CDR3: CASSSTGSYGYTF

D: TRBD1
V: TRBV27
J: TRBJ2-7
size: .
DNA: TGTGCCAGCAGTTACGGGACAGGGGTGTCTGAGCAGTACTTC
CDR3: CASSYGTGVSEQYF

D: .
V: TRBV30
J: TRBJ1-1
size: .
DNA: TGTGCCTGGAAGGCGGGTAGGGGGGAGCTTGAAGCTTTCTTT
CDR3: CAWKAGRGELEAFF

D: TRBD2
V: TRBV3-1/TRBV3-2
J: TRBJ2-1
size: .
DNA: TGTGCCAGCAGCCAAGATGAGGGCGGGAGCTACAATGAGCAGTTCTTC
CDR3: CASSQDEGGSYNEQFF

D: .
V: TRBV5-1
J: TRBJ2-5
size: .
DNA: TGCGCCAGCAGCTTGGGTTTCGGGAAAGAGACCCAGTACTTC
CDR3: CASSLGFGKETQYF

D: .
V: TRBV5-1
J: TRBJ1-2
size: .
DNA: TGCGCCAGCAGCTCGACAGGAGATGGCTACACCTTC
CDR3: CASSSTGDGYTF

D: .
V: TRBV18
J: TRBJ1-2
size: .
DNA: TGTGCCAGCTCACCGGACGATGGAGCCTCTGTGTATGGCTACACCTTC
CDR3: CASSPDDGASVYGYTF

D: TRBD2
V: TRBV4-2
J: TRBJ2-6
size: many
DNA: TGTGCCAGCAGCCCCGGGGGAATGGCAGGGAGCCGGTTAGCGGGAAGGTCTGGGGCCAACGTCCTGACTTTC
CDR3: CASSPGGMAGSRLAGRSGANVLTF

D: .
V: TRBV2
J: TRBJ1-1
size: .
DNA: TGTGCCAGCAGTGGACTACGGTTGAACACTGAAGCTTTCTTT
CDR3: CASSGLRLNTEAFF

D: .
V: TRBV14
J: TRBJ2-7
size: .
DNA: TGTGCCAGCAGCCAAGATAACAGGTACTCCTACGAGCAGTACTTC
CDR3: CASSQDNRYSYEQYF

D: TRBD2
V: TRBV6-5
J: TRBJ2-1
size: .
DNA: TGTGCCAGCTCCCTTAGCGGGACGTCCTACAATGAGCAGTTCTTC
CDR3: CASSLSGTSYNEQFF

D: .
V: TRBV11-2
J: TRBJ2-5
size: .
DNA: TGTGCCAGCAGCTTAGTTGGGCCGGAAGAGACCCAGTACTTC
CDR3: CASSLVGPEETQYF

D: TRBD2
V: TRBV14
J: TRBJ2-7
size: few
DNA: TGTGCCAGCAGCCGCGGGGGTTGGGACTACGAGCAGTACTTC
CDR3: CASSRGGWDYEQYF

D: TRBD1
V: TRBV9
J: TRBJ1-2
size: .
DNA: TGTGCCAGCAGCGTATGGTCAGGGGGCCCCCACAACTATGGCTACACCTTC
CDR3: CASSVWSGGPHNYGYTF

D: .
V: TRBV6-5
J: TRBJ2-7
size: .
DNA: TGTGCCAGCAGTGACTCCTGGGGAAGCTCCTACGAGCAGTACTTC
CDR3: CASSDSWGSSYEQYF

D: .
V: TRBV18
J: TRBJ2-2
size: .
DNA: TGTGCCAGCTCACCGCTGAAGAACACCGGGGAGCTGTTTTTT
CDR3: CASSPLKNTGELFF

D: .
V: TRBV7-8
J: TRBJ2-2
size: .
DNA: TGTGCCAGCAGCCAGAGACAAGGGGGCACCGGGGAGCTGTTTTTT
CDR3: CASSQRQGGTGELFF

D: TRBD1
V: TRBV18
J: TRBJ1-5
size: .
DNA: TGTGCCAGCTCAAGAGACAGGGGGTCTAGCAATCAGCCCCAGCATTTT
CDR3: CASSRDRGSSNQPQHF